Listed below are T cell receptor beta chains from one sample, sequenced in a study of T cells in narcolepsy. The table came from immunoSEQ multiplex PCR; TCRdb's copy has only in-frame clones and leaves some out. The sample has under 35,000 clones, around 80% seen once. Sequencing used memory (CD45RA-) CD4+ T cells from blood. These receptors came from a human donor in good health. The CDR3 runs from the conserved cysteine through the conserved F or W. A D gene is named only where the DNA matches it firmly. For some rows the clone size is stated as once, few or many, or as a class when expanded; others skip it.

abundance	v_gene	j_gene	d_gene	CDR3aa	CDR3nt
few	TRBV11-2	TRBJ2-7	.	CASSPRIRNEQYF	TGTGCCAGCAGCCCCCGAATAAGAAACGAGCAGTACTTC
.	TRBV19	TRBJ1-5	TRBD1	CASTDRVQPQHF	TGTGCCAGTACTGACAGGGTGCAGCCCCAGCATTTT
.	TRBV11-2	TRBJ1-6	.	CASSSLRGTDSPLHF	TGTGCCAGCAGCTCCCTCAGGGGCACAGACTCACCCCTCCACTTT
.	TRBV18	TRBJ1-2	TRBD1	CASSPPGQGNYGYTF	TGTGCCAGCTCACCACCGGGACAGGGAAACTATGGCTACACCTTC
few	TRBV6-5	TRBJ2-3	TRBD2	CASSFSGGADTQYF	TGTGCCAGCAGTTTTAGCGGGGGGGCAGATACGCAGTATTTT
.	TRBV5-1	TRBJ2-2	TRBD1	CASSETGVSGELFF	TGCGCCAGCAGTGAGACAGGGGTATCCGGGGAGCTGTTTTTT
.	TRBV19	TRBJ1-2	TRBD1	CASSIQRGTGPSGYTF	TGTGCCAGTAGTATACAAAGAGGGACAGGGCCCTCTGGCTACACCTTC
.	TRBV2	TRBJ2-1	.	CASSEAPGTAALQFF	TGTGCCAGCAGTGAAGCGCCGGGTACTGCCGCATTACAGTTCTTC
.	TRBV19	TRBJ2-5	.	CASSIKPSQETQYF	TGTGCCAGTAGTATAAAGCCCTCCCAAGAGACCCAGTACTTC
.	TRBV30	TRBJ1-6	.	CAWTLGTLNSPLHF	TGTGCCTGGACCCTTGGCACTCTAAATTCACCCCTCCACTTT
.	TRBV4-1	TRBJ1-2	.	CASSHRTQGSNYGYTF	TGCGCCAGCAGCCACCGGACTCAGGGGTCTAACTATGGCTACACCTTC
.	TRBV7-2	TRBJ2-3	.	CASSLELGADTQYF	TGTGCCAGCAGCTTAGAACTGGGTGCAGATACGCAGTATTTT
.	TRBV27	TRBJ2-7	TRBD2	CASSPPGLPLEQYF	TGTGCCAGCAGTCCCCCGGGACTACCCTTGGAGCAGTACTTC
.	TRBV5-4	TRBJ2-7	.	CASSLEGTPGLQYF	TGTGCCAGCAGCTTGGAGGGCACACCTGGACTGCAGTACTTC
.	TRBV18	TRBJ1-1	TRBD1	CASSRGQGETEAFF	TGTGCCAGCTCACGGGGACAGGGAGAGACTGAAGCTTTCTTT
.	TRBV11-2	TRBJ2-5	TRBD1	CASSLVGGDRAETQYF	TGTGCCAGCAGCTTAGTCGGCGGGGACAGGGCAGAGACCCAGTACTTC
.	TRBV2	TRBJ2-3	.	CASSESLAPWADTQYF	TGTGCCAGCAGTGAATCTCTAGCCCCGTGGGCAGATACGCAGTATTTT
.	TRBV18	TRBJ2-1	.	CASSAGTQSYNEQFF	TGTGCCAGCTCAGCCGGGACCCAATCCTACAATGAGCAGTTCTTC
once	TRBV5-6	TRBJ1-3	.	CASSFENTIYF	TGTGCCAGCAGCTTCGAGAACACCATATATTTT
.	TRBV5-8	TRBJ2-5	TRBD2	CASSPGDSGSQETQYF	TGTGCCAGCAGCCCCGGCGACAGCGGGAGCCAAGAGACCCAGTACTTC